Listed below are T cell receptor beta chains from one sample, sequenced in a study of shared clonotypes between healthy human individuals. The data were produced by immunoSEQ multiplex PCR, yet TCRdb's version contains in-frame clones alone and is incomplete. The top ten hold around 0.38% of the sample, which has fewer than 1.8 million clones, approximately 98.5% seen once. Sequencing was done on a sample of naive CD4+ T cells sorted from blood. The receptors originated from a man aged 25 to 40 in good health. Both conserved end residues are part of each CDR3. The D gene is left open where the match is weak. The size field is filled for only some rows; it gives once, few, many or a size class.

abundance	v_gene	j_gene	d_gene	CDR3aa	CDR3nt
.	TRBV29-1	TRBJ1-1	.	CSVSQGPSTEAFF	TGCAGCGTTTCCCAGGGGCCTAGCACTGAAGCTTTCTTT
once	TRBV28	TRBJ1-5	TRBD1	CASKRQGNGNQPQHF	TGTGCCAGCAAAAGACAGGGGAACGGCAATCAGCCCCAGCATTTT
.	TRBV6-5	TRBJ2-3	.	CASTGDPDTQYF	TGTGCCAGCACCGGGGATCCAGATACGCAGTATTTT
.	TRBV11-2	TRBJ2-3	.	CASSWGQYGDSYTQYF	TGTGCCAGCAGCTGGGGTCAATACGGGGATTCCTATACGCAGTATTTT
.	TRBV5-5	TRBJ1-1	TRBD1	CASGDRERNTEAFF	TGTGCCAGCGGGGACAGGGAGAGGAACACTGAAGCTTTCTTT
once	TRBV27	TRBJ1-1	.	CASSQYRTVLNTEAFF	TGTGCCAGCAGCCAATACAGGACCGTCCTGAACACTGAAGCTTTCTTT
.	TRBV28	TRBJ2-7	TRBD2	CASSTSGTYEQYF	TGTGCCAGCAGCACAAGCGGGACCTACGAGCAGTACTTC
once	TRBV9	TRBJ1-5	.	CASSVELDQPQHF	TGTGCCAGCAGCGTAGAGCTTGATCAGCCCCAGCATTTT
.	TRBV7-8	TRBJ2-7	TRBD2	CASSPTSGRALDEQYF	TGTGCCAGCAGCCCGACTAGCGGGAGGGCCTTGGACGAGCAGTACTTC
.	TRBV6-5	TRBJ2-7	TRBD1	CASSYAGQGVNEQYF	TGTGCCAGCAGTTACGCGGGACAGGGGGTAAACGAGCAGTACTTC
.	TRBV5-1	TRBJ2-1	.	CASSLPQNNEQFF	TGCGCCAGCAGCTTGCCGCAAAACAATGAGCAGTTCTTC